This note documents a single T cell receptor (beta chain) sequence. The antigen it recognizes is unknown. No per-base quality is available; no much larger clone lies one base away. This record belongs to a study of naive CD8 T cells in extremely preterm neonates (dated by TCRdb to 2015 to 2018). In terms of the full investigation: The adult participants' age range is given as 25-50 years in the abstract but as 20-50 years in the methods. The study compared TCRbeta CDR3 repertoires of sorted naive CD8+ T cells across four age groups: extremely preterm neonates, term neonates, young children and adults.

CDR1 and CDR2, per the germline V gene, are MDHEN and SYDVKM. The CDR3 spans 14 residues, from the cysteine through the phenylalanine. Only the CDR3 part of the read is kept: 42 bases, read in frame from the first base. For this chain, trimming is 6 bases at the V end and 3 bases at the J end, and the number of junction bases without a gene match is 7. TCRbeta CDR3 regions were amplified from genomic DNA by a two-step, bias-controlled multiplex PCR. Primers specific for every TRBV and TRBJ gene segment were used in the multiplex PCR. The immunoSEQ Assay was used to generate TCRbeta repertoire data. The study's own analysis went as follows. A relative-frequency ratio and a modified nearest-neighbor algorithm were applied to filter and cluster reads so that closely related sequences were merged. V, D and J gene assignments for CDR3 sequences followed IMGT annotation. Template counts were corrected for PCR amplification bias and quantified by comparison with synthetic TCR CDR3 analog sequences. Only unique productive sequences, defined as in-frame CDR3 sequences lacking stop codons, were included in the analyses. Clonality, defined as 1 minus Pielou's evenness, and iChao1 richness were computed with the immunoSEQ Analyzer software. Depending on the Shapiro-Wilk normality results, either Student's t-test or a non-parametric test was run in JMP for statistical testing. Entries here come from immuneACCESS through TCRdb and include only in-frame sequences with V and J called. Some clones fail to appear in such tables; in the studies checked, an unresolved V gene covers under half of the shortfall, and the cause of the remainder is unknown. The V and J calls and the clone size are those of that table, but D and trimming were determined from the DNA. The sample table lists roughly 5,300 clones, about 97% of them with a count of one. The top ten hold over 6.5% of the sample.

General study outcomes and caveats: Prospective longitudinal studies of preterm and term neonates were called for by the authors so that T cell development could be tracked within individuals. Preterm neonates had significantly lower iChao1 richness than all other age groups (p < 0.05) and an even clone distribution, indicating a less rich repertoire. Preterm CDR3s were shorter, with fewer N additions and less junctional trimming, and were closer to germline than those of older groups. Among the limitations the authors pointed out were a small sample size and productive template counts that varied across preterm samples. A larger fraction of CDR3 nucleotide sequences was shared among preterm neonates (approximately 2.7%) than among term neonates (around 0.4%), young children (roughly 0.03%) and adults (around 0.01%).

Peripheral blood was donated by five healthy children aged roughly 16-56 months undergoing elective routine surgery and by five healthy nonsmoking adults. Healthy nonsmokers aged 20-50 years, with a median age of nearly 40 years, served as the adult controls. A FACSAria III cell sorter was used to sort live, Annexin V-negative naive CD8+ T cells (CD3+CD8+CD45RA+CCR7+). Per sample, between roughly 19,000 and 110,000 naive CD8+ T cells were obtained by sorting. Mononuclear cells were isolated from diluted blood by Ficoll-Paque density gradient centrifugation. Before sorting, mononuclear cells were cryopreserved in approximately 10% DMSO with approximately 90% FBS and kept in long-term storage at -150 degrees C. After thawing, the cells were stained with Annexin V and with antibodies against CD3, CD8, CCR7 and CD45RA. The DNeasy Blood and Tissue Kit was used to extract genomic DNA from snap-frozen pellets of sorted cells.

The TCR was taken from a human donor in good health. The sample taken for sequencing was naive CD8+ T cells from blood. The chain was built from TRBV28 and TRBJ1-1; the central 7 bases match TRBD1. The CDR3 in this case is CASSLRGLDTEAFF. The DNA is as follows: TGTGCCAGCAGCTTGAGGGGGCTTGACACTGAAGCTTTCTTT.